These 8 T cell receptor beta chains originate from one sample sequenced in a study of blood T cells in healthy people across ages. Next came a second PCR, run for about 7 to 11 cycles, which used a sample-barcoded 5' primer along with a J-beta primer mix. In TCRdb, the 5' RACE reads were re-called with MiXCR into one record per CDR3 protein. The sample shows roughly 1,800,000 distinct CDR3 sequences, 49% of them seen only once. Sequencing was performed on blood. The source is a woman between 40 and 55 years old in good health.

The chain carries TRBV7-6 and TRBJ2-4; 7 nucleotides match TRBD1. The J call may be wrong; the DNA end is better matched by TRBJ2-7. CDR3 length equals 13 residues. Germline CDR1 reads SGHVS; CDR2 reads FNYEAQ. The CDR3 protein is CASSYGQAHEQYF. In DNA form, the CDR3 reads TGTGCCAGCAGCTACGGACAGGCCCACGAGCAGTACTTC.

The rearrangement links TRBV6-1 to TRBJ1-2; D remains unclear. CDR3 length equals 16 residues. Germline V gene data show CDR1 as MNHNS and CDR2 as SASEGT. V was pared by 2 bases and J by 5 bases, with 18 bases between. In DNA, the CDR3 is TGTGCCAGCAGTGAAAGTTTGCTGGACGGTCGTTATGGCTACACCTTC. It is translated as CASSESLLDGRYGYTF.

The V call is TRBV10-2, the J call TRBJ2-1; weak D call: TRBD2 (5 bases). V dropped 5 bases and J dropped 4 bases, with 15 bases sitting between them. The V gene's germline CDR1 is WSHSY and CDR2 SAAADI. CDR3 length: 15 amino acids. CDR3 in DNA: TGCGCCAGCAGTTCGTACGGGGAACCTTACAATGAGCAGTTCTTC. The encoded protein is CASSSYGEPYNEQFF.

This clonotype was counted at least ten times. An end of the junction does not agree with germline; a read error may underlie this. The chain uses TRBV27 and TRBJ2-1; D gene ambiguous. This CDR3 spans 13 amino acids. The V gene's germline CDR1 is MNHEY and CDR2 SMNVEV (reference sequence). The CDR3, as DNA: TGCGCCAGCAGCTTGACGGGTGTCAATGAGCAGTTCTTC. Its protein is CASSLTGVNEQFF.

J is TRBJ2-5 and V is TRBV18, with D uncertain. The last part of the DNA fits TRBJ2-7 better; the J call may be wrong. The CDR3 is made up of 14 amino acids. CDR1 and CDR2 from the germline V gene are KGHSH and LQKENI. The CDR3 DNA is TGTGCCAGCTCACCTCTCGAGTCCGGTCACGAGCAGTACTTC. This codes for CASSPLESGHEQYF.

The chain couples TRBV6-2 or TRBV6-3 to TRBJ2-5; TRBD1 matches at 11 bases. CDR3 length: 15 amino acids. CDR1 and CDR2 (germline): MNHEY, SVGEGT. V lost 6 bases to trimming and J lost 1 base; unmatched junction nucleotides: 4. CDR3 DNA: TGTGCCAGCAGGGGGGACAGGGGGGTCCAAGAGACCCAGTACTTC. Its protein is CASRGDRGVQETQYF.

V usage is TRBV29-1 and J usage is TRBJ2-3; no reliable D call. The V gene lost 0 bases and the J gene lost 6 bases, with 10 bases spanning the gap. Germline V gene lookup returns CDR1 SQVTM and CDR2 ANQGSEA. The CDR3 loop spans 13 amino acids. CDR3 loop: CSVEDRPPDTQYF. Here the CDR3 DNA reads TGCAGCGTTGAAGATCGGCCACCCGATACGCAGTATTTT.

Only one count was recorded for this clonotype. Written as DNA, the CDR3 is TGTGCCAGCAGCTTAGTTCGTTCAGGGGGTGGTGAAGCTTTCTTT. It specifies CASSLVRSGGGEAFF. The chain has TRBV7-9 and TRBJ1-1; 7 nucleotides line up with TRBD1. The CDR3 totals 15 residues. Germline values: CDR1 SEHNR, CDR2 FQNEAQ (reference sequence). Losses at the gene ends were 1 base for V and 7 bases for J; bases not matched to a gene: 9.